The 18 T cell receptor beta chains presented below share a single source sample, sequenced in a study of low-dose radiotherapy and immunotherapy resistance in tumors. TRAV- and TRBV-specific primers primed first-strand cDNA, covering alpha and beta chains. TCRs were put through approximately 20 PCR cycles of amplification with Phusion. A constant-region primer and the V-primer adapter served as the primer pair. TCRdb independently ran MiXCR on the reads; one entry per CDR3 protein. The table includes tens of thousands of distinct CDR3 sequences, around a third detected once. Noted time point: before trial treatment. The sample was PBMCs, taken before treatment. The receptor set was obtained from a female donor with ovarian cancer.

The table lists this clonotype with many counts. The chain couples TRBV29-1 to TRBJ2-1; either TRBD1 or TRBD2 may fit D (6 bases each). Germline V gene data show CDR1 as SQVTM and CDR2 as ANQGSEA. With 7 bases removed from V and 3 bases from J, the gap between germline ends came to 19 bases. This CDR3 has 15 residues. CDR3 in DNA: TGCAGCGGGGCATGGGGGGCATGGGACTACAATGAGCAGTTCTTC. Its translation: CSGAWGAWDYNEQFF.

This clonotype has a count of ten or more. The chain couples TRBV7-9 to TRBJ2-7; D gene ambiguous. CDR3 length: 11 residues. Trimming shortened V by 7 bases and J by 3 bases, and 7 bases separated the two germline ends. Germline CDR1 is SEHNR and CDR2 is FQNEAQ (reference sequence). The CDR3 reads CASTESYEQYF. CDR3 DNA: TGTGCCAGCACCGAGAGCTACGAGCAGTACTTC.

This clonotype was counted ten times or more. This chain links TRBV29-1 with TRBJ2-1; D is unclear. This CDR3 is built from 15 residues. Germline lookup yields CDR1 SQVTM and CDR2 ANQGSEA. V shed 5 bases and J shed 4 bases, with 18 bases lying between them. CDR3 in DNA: TGCAGCGTTTTGAGGCCTTACCCTTTATACAATGAGCAGTTCTTC. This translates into CSVLRPYPLYNEQFF.

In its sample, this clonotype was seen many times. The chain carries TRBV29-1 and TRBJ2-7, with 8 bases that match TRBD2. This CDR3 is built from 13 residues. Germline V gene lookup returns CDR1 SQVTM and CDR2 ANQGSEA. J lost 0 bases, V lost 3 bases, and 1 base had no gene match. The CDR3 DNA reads TGCAGCGTTGATAGCGGGGTCTCCTACGAGCAGTACTTC. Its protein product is CSVDSGVSYEQYF.

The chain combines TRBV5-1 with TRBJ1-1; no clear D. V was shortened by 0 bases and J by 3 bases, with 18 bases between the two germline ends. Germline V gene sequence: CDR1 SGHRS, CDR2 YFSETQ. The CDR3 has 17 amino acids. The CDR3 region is CASSLVIRSVGDTEAFF. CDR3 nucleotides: TGCGCCAGCAGCTTGGTCATTCGGTCCGTCGGGGACACTGAAGCTTTCTTT.

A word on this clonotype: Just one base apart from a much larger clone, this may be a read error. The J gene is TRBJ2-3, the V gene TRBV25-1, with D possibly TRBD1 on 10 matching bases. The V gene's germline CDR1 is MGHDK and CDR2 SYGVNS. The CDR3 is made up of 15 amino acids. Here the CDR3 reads CASADRGTSTETQYF. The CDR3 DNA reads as TGTGCCAGCGCGGACAGGGGGACTAGCACAGAGACGCAGTATTTT. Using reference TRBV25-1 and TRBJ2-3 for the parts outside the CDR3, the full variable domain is EADIYQTPRYLVIGTGKKITLECSQTMGHDKMYWYQQDPGMELHLIHYSYGVNSTEKGDLSSESTVSRIRTEHFPLTLESARPSHTSQYLCASADRGTSTETQYFGPGTRLTVL.

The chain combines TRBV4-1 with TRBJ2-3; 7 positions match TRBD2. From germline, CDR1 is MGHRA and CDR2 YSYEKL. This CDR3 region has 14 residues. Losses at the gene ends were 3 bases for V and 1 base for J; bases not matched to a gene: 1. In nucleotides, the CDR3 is TGCGCCAGCAGCCACCTAGCGGGCACAGATACGCAGTATTTT. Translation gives CASSHLAGTDTQYF.

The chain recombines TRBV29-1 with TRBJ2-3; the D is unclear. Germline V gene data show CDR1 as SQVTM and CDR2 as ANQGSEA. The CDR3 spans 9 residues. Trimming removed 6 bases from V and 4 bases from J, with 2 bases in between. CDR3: CSVSDTQYF. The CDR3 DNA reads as TGCAGCGTCTCAGATACGCAGTATTTT.

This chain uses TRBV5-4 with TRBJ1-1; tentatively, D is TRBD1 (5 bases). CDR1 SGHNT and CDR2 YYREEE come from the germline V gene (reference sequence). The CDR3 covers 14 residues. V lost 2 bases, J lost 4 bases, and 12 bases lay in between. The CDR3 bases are TGTGCCAGCAGCTTACCGGGACGGGCCACTGAAGCTTTCTTT. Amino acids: CASSLPGRATEAFF.

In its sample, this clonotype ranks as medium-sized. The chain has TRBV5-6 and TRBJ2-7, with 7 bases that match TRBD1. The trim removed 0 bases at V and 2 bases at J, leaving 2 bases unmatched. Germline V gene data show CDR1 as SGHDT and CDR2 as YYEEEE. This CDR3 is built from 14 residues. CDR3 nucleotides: TGTGCCAGCAGCTTGGGACAGGGAGCCTACGAGCAGTACTTC. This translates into CASSLGQGAYEQYF.

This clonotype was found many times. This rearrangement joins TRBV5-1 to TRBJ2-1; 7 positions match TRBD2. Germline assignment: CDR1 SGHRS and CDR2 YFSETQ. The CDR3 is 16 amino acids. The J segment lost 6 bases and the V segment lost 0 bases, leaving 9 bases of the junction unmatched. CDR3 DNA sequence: TGCGCCAGCAGCTTGGGGGGGGGGGGAATGGTCAATGAGCAGTTCTTC. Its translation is CASSLGGGGMVNEQFF. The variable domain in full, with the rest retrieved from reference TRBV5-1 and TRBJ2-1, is KAGVTQTPRYLIKTRGQQVTLSCSPISGHRSVSWYQQTPGQGLQFLFEYFSETQRNKGNFPGRFSGRQFSNSRSEMNVSTLELGDSALYLCASSLGGGGMVNEQFFGPGTRLTVL.

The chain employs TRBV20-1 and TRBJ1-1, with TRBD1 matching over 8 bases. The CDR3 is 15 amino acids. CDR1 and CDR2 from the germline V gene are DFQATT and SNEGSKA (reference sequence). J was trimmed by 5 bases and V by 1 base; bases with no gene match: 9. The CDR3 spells CSARGPTGEVTEAFF. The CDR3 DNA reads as TGCAGTGCTAGAGGCCCGACAGGGGAAGTAACTGAAGCTTTCTTT.

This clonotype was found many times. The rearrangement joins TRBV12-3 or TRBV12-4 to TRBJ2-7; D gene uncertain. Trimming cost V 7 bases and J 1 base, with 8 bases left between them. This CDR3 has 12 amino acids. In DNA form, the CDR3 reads TGTGCCAGCACGGACGGTTCCTACGAGCAGTACTTC. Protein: CASTDGSYEQYF.

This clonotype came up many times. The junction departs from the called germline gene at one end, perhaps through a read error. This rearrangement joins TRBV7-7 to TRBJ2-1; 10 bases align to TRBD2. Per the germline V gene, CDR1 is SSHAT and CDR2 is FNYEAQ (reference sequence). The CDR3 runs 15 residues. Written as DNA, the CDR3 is TGTGCTAGCAGCTTAAAGGCTAGCGGGAGTGGTGAGCAGTTCTTC. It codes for CASSLKASGSGEQFF.

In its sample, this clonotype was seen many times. The CDR3: CASSLGVRESPLHF. The CDR3, as DNA: TGTGCCAGCAGTTTAGGTGTCAGGGAGTCACCCCTCCACTTT. The chain couples TRBV27 to TRBJ1-6; tentatively, D is TRBD1 (5 bases). The CDR3 runs to 14 residues. V was shortened by 2 bases and J by 10 bases, with 12 bases between the two germline ends. Per the germline V gene, CDR1 is MNHEY and CDR2 is SMNVEV (reference sequence).

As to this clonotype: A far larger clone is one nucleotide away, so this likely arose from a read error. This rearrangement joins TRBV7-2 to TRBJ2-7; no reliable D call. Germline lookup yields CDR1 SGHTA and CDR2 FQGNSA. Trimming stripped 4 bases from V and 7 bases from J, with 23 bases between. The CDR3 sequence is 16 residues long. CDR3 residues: CASSSGVFPSDNEQYF. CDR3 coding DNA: TGTGCCAGCAGCTCCGGAGTTTTTCCGAGCGACAATGAGCAGTACTTC.

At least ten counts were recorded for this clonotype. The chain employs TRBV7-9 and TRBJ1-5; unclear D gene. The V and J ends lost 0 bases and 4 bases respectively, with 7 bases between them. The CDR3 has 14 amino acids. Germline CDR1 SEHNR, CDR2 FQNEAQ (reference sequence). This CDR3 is CASSLAGENQPQHF. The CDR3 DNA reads TGTGCCAGCAGCTTAGCTGGTGAAAATCAGCCCCAGCATTTT.

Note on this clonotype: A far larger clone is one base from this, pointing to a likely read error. CDR3 sequence (DNA): TGTGCCATCAGCGAGTTGTCTGACAGACTCGATGAGCAGTTCTTC. Its translation is CAISELSDRLDEQFF. This chain joins TRBV6-2 or TRBV6-3 and TRBJ2-1, with D perhaps TRBD1 (5 bases). The CDR3 extends over 15 amino acids. The germline V gene encodes CDR1 MNHEY and CDR2 SVGEGT. The germline V and J ends were trimmed by 10 bases and 8 bases, with 24 bases remaining between them.